This T cell receptor (beta chain) was profiled in a study of technical replicates of blood from a few donors. Profiling relied on immunoSEQ multiplex PCR, and the TCRdb table lists in-frame clones only, not all of them. The repertoire includes around 79,000 clones, over 90% of them detected once, and 0.3% to 0.45% sits in the top ten. The CDR3 is 13 amino acids. With 2 bases clipped from V and 9 bases from J, the junction kept 3 bases outside the gene matches. CDR1 and CDR2 (germline): MRHNA, SNTAGT. The specimen was T cells isolated from PBMCs. This TCR derives from a human donor in good health. V is TRBV6-4 and J is TRBJ2-1; 8 nucleotides agree with TRBD2. CDR3 DNA sequence: TGTGCCAGCAGTGACCGCCGGGGGGGTGAGCAGTTCTTC. It encodes CASSDRRGGEQFF.